This TCR beta chain was identified during a study of cytomegalovirus exposure and HLA in healthy donors. The V gene's germline CDR1 is SGHDN and CDR2 FVKESK. The length of the CDR3 is 15 residues. Unmatched junction bases numbered 5, after V lost 3 bases and J lost 4 bases. Primers: 60 Vbeta forward and 13 Jbeta reverse. Assay used: immunoSEQ multiplex PCR; TCRdb lists only in-frame clones, some missing. Of 110,000 to 150,000 clones in the sample, around 75% were seen once. This clonotype was sampled from a man aged 55 to 70 in good health and CMV-seronegative. The gene calls are TRBV14 and TRBJ1-3; 8 nucleotides match TRBD1. Sequenced: PBMCs. CDR3 residues: CASSHQTGEGNTIYF. CDR3 DNA sequence: TGTGCCAGCAGCCACCAGACAGGGGAAGGAAACACCATATATTTT.